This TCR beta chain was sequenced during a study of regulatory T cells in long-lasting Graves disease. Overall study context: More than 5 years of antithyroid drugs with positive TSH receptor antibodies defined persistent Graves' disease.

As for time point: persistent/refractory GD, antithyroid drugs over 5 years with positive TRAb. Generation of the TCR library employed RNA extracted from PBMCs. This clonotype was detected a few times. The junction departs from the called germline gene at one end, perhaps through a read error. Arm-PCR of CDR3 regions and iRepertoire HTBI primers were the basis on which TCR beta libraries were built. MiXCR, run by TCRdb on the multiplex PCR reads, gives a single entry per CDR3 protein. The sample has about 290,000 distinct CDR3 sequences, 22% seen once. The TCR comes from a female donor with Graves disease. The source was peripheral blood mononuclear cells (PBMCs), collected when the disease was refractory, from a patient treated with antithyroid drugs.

In nucleotides, the CDR3 is TGTGCCAGCAGCGCGCGAGCGGGAGCCCCATCCTACGAGCAATACTTC. Protein product: CASSARAGAPSYEQYF. The chain has TRBV7-9 and TRBJ2-7, with 8 bases that match TRBD2. This CDR3 comprises 16 residues. The germline V gene encodes CDR1 SEHNR and CDR2 FQNEAQ (reference sequence).